These T cell receptor beta chains were read from a single sample in a study of blood T cell repertoires in COVID-19. The method was immunoSEQ multiplex PCR; TCRdb's version includes in-frame clones alone and lacks a portion of them. The sample has about 100,000 clones; 89% are singletons. The source material was peripheral blood. These receptors were collected from a man aged 35-49 years with active or convalescent COVID-19. CDR3s leave out the opening cysteine and the closing phenylalanine or tryptophan. Fields, in order: V gene, CDR3 protein.

TRBV5-1 | ASSRQTRLDEQY
TRBV12-1 | ASSAPDSSTAMNTGELF
TRBV5-6 | ASSLSSGRMGF
TRBV19 | ASSFASGQPSDTQY
TRBV6-4 | ASSLTRDSYGYT
TRBV5-4 | ASSSVTGTAYNEQF
TRBV24-1 | ATSDHLGNRSYEQY
TRBV2 | ASSEALATGVGYT
TRBV7-2 | ASSLDRGETQY
TRBV28 | ASRRTSGETQY
TRBV6-5 | ASNGGAVNSPLH
TRBV30 | AWSIREKLF
TRBV4-1 | ASSQDWAYGYT
TRBV6-2/TRBV6-3 | ASSYSGEGNEQF
TRBV11-1 | ASSTQGSRNTGELF
TRBV14 | ASSQARSPQETQY
TRBV9 | ASSPPTGRGYEKLF
TRBV7-9 | ASSRTGANTGELF
TRBV18 | ASSSGSAYGYT
TRBV19 | ASEPQPGNTIY
TRBV9 | ASSVAGGLIGEQY
TRBV5-8 | ASSFLASGRPDEQF
TRBV30 | AWGPGLADRGELF
TRBV18 | ASSPPLGSHSGNTIY
TRBV19 | ASSIGRGGQPQH
TRBV18 | ASSPQNPGQRQETQY
TRBV14 | ASSHHYLGTYNEQF